The T cell receptor (beta chain) under discussion was sequenced for a study of blood T cell repertoires in COVID-19. At the level of the study: COVID-19 samples, acute and convalescent, were from the United States, Italy and Spain. T cells, B-cell-depleted T cells, or PBMCs provided the cDNA or gDNA that served as material.

The CDR3 runs to 12 residues. Looked up from germline, CDR1 is LNHNV and CDR2 is YYDKDF (reference sequence). Trimming cost V 1 base and J 8 bases, with 6 bases left between them. Per the original data handling: Amplifying reference gene primers gave estimates of nucleated cell counts. Sequencing used immunoSEQ multiplex PCR; TCRdb keeps in-frame clones, though not all of them. V, J and clone size reflect that table, while D and trimming were determined from the DNA. This sample has about 230,000 clones; 65% to 85% occur once, and the top ten carry around 30%. The sequence was obtained from a man aged 40-55 years with acute or convalescent COVID-19. The rearrangement links TRBV15 to TRBJ2-1; no clear D. Sequencing input: peripheral blood. CDR3 nucleotide sequence: TGTGCCACCAGCAGAGGCGTCGATGAGCAGTTCTTC. As protein: CATSRGVDEQFF.